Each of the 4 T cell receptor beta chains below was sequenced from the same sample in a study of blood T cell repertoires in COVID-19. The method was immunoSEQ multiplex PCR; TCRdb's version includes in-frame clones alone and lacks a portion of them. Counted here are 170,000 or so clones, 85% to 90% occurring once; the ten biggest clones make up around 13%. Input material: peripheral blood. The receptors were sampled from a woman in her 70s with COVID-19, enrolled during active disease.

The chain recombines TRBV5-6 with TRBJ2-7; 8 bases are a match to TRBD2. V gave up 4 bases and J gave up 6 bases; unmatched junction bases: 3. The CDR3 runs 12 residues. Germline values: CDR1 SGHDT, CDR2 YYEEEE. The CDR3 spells CASSLRGGEQYF. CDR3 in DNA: TGTGCCAGCAGCCTCCGGGGGGGCGAGCAGTACTTC.

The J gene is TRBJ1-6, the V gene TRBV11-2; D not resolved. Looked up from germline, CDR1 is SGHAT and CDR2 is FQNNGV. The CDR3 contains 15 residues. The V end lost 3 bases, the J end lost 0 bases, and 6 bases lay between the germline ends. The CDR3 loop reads CASSLGSSYNSPLHF. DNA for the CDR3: TGTGCCAGCAGCTTGGGGAGCTCCTATAATTCACCCCTCCACTTT.

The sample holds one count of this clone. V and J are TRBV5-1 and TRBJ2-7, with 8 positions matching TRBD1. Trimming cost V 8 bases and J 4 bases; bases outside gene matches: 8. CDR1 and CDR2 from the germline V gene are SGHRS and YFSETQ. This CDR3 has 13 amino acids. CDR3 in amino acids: CASSEDRVYEQYF. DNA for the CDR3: TGCGCCAGTTCTGAGGACAGGGTGTACGAGCAGTACTTC.

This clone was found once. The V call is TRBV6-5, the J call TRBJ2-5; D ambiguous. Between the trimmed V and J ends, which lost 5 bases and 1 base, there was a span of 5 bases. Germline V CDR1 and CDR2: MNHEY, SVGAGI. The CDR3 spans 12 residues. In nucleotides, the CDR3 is TGTGCCAGCAGTCCTCGCCAAGAGACCCAGTACTTC. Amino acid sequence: CASSPRQETQYF.